These 10 T cell receptor beta chains originate from one sample sequenced in a study of blood T cell repertoires in COVID-19 (dated by TCRdb to 2020 to 2022). Library preparation employed the immunoSEQ multiplex PCR assay. This immuneACCESS table, as held by TCRdb, lists in-frame sequences with V and J called but not all clones. Of the missing ones, under half trace to an unresolved V gene in checked studies; the others have no known cause. Present in this sample are tens of thousands of clones, over 85% of which were seen just once. Approximately 1.4% of the sample is taken by the ten largest. The source material was peripheral blood. These receptors all come from a man in his fifties or sixties with acute or convalescent COVID-19.

The J gene is TRBJ1-1, the V gene TRBV21-1; no DNA check was done on the table's D call, TRBD1. TRBV21-1 is tagged as a pseudogene. The CDR3 consists of 17 residues. The DNA of the CDR3 is TGTGCCAGCAGCGGGGACACTCCTGGGGGACAGGGGAATCGTGCTTTCTTT. It encodes CASSGDTPGGQGNRAFF.

The rearrangement links TRBV20-1 to TRBJ1-1, with D tentatively TRBD1 (6 bases). Per germline, CDR1 DFQATT and CDR2 SNEGSKA (reference sequence). The CDR3 consists of 13 residues. The germline V and J ends were trimmed by 3 bases and 7 bases, with 15 bases remaining between them. The CDR3 bases are TGCAGTGCTAGTATAGGGACACAGAATGAAGCTTTCTTT. Its protein product is CSASIGTQNEAFF.

The gene calls are TRBV29-1 and TRBJ2-6, with D uncertain. The CDR3 has 12 amino acids. Germline CDR1 SQVTM, CDR2 ANQGSEA. The V gene lost 5 bases and the J gene lost 1 base, with 3 bases spanning the gap. The CDR3: CSVLSGANVLTF. The CDR3 bases are TGCAGCGTTTTATCTGGGGCCAACGTCCTGACTTTC.

The chain joins TRBV4-1 to TRBJ1-2; 8 bases fit TRBD1. The V gene end was trimmed by 1 base and the J gene end by 2 bases; junction bases not matched to a gene: 9. Germline V gives CDR1 MGHRA, CDR2 YSYEKL. CDR3 length equals 17 residues. The CDR3 nucleotides read TGCGCCAGCAGCCAAGTTACCGGACAGGGTCTAAACTATGGCTACACCTTC. Residues: CASSQVTGQGLNYGYTF.

The chain combines TRBV3-1 (or the pseudogene TRBV3-2) with TRBJ2-1; D possibly corresponds to TRBD2 (5 bases). The V and J ends lost 8 bases and 5 bases respectively, with 25 bases between them. The CDR3 has 17 residues. Germline V gives CDR1 LGHDT, CDR2 YNNKEL (reference sequence). The DNA for the CDR3 is TGTGCCAGCCATGGAAGAGGGCCTAGGGAACTCAACAATGAGCAGTTCTTC. Amino acids: CASHGRGPRELNNEQFF.

The chain is built from TRBV21-1 and TRBJ2-2; TRBD2, as called in the table, went unchecked against the DNA. TRBV21-1 is deemed a pseudogene. CDR3 length equals 16 residues. In DNA, the CDR3 is TGTGCCAGCGGTCCTAGCGGGGGCCAGAACACCGGGGAGCTGTTTTTT. Translating it yields CASGPSGGQNTGELFF.

The V call is TRBV11-2, the J call TRBJ2-7, with a weak D call TRBD1 (5 bases). Germline V CDR1 and CDR2: SGHAT, FQNNGV. This CDR3 is 11 amino acids long. Trimming removed 6 bases at V and 3 bases at J, with 6 bases between. The CDR3 reads CASRDSYEQYF. DNA of the CDR3: TGTGCCAGCAGAGACAGCTACGAGCAGTACTTC.

V gene TRBV6-5 combines with J gene TRBJ1-1, with 9 bases fitting TRBD1. This CDR3 is 13 amino acids long. The V segment lost 8 bases and the J segment 6 bases; nucleotides outside the gene matches: 7. CDR1 is MNHEY, CDR2 SVGAGI, per germline. This chain's CDR3 is CASELGQGSEAFF. CDR3 DNA: TGTGCCAGCGAACTGGGACAGGGTTCTGAAGCTTTCTTT.

The chain joins TRBV3-1 (or the pseudogene TRBV3-2) to TRBJ1-3; D gene uncertain. Germline V lookup: CDR1 LGHDT, CDR2 YNNKEL (reference sequence). The CDR3 loop spans 14 amino acids. Trimming cost V 1 base and J 1 base, with 5 bases left between them. The CDR3 DNA reads TGTGCCAGCAGCCAAGCCCCTTCTGGAAACACCATATATTTT. The encoded protein is CASSQAPSGNTIYF.

This clone was observed once. The chain joins TRBV10-3 to TRBJ2-1, with D possibly TRBD1 on 5 matching bases. V lost 6 bases and J lost 3, with 9 bases in between. CDR1 ENHRY and CDR2 SYGVKD come from the germline V gene. This CDR3 has 13 amino acids. The CDR3, as DNA: TGTGCCATCAGGCAGGGTCTCTACAATGAGCAGTTCTTC. It encodes CAIRQGLYNEQFF.